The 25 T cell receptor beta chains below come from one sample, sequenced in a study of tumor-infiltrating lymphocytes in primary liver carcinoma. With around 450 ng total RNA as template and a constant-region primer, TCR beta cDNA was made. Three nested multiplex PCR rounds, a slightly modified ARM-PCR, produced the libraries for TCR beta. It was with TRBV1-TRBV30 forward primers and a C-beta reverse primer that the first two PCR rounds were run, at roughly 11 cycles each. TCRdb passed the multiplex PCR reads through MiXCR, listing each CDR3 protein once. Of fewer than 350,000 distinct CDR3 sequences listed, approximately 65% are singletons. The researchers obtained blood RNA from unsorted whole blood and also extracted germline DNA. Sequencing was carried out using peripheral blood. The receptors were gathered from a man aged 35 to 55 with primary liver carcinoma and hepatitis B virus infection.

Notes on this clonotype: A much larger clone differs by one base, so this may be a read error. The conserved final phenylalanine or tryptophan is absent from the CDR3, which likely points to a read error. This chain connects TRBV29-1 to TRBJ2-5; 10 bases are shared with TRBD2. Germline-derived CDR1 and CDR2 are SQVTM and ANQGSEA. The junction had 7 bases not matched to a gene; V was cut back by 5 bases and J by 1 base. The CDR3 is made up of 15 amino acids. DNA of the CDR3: TGCAGCGTTCATGATAGCGGGAGGTCCCAAGAGACCCAGTACCTC. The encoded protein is CSVHDSGRSQETQYL.

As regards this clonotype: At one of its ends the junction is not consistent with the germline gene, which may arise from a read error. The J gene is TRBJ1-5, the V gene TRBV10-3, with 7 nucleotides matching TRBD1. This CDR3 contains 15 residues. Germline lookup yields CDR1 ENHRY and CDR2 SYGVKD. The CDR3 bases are TGTGCCATCAGTGAGTCGGGAGGGGGCAATCAGGCCCAGCATTTT. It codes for CAISESGGGNQAQHF.

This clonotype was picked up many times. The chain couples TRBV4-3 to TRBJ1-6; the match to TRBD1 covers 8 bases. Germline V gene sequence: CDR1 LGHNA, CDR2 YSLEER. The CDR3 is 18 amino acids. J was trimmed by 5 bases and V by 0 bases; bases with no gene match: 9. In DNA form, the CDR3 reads TGCGCCAGCAGCCAAGAACTCCCGGGACAGGCCAATAATTCACCCCTCCACTTT. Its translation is CASSQELPGQANNSPLHF.

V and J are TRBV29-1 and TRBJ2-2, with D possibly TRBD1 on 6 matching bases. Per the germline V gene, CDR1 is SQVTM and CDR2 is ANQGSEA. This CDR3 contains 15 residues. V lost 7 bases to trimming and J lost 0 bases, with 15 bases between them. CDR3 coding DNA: TGCAGCGCCCAAGGGGGAGTGCCGAACACCGGGGAGCTGTTTTTT. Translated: CSAQGGVPNTGELFF.

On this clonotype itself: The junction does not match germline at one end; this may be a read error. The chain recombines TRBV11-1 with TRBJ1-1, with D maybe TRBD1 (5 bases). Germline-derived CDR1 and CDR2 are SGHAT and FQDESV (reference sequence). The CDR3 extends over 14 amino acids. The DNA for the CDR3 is TGTGCCAGCAGTTTAGGATGGGGGACGACTGAAGCTCTCTTT. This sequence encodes CASSLGWGTTEALF.

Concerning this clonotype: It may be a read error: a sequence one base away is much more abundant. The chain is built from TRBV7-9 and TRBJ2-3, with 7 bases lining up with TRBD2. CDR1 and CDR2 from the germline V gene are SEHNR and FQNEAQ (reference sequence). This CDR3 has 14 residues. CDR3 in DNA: TGTGCCAACAGCTACGGGGGAGGGACAGATACGCAGTATTTT. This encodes CANSYGGGTDTQYF.

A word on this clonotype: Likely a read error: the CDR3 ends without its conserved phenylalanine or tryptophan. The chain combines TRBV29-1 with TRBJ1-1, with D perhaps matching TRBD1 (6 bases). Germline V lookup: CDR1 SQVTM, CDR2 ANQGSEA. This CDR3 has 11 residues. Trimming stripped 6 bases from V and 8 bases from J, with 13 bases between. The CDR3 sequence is CSVRGQQEAFI. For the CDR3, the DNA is TGCAGCGTGAGAGGACAGCAGGAAGCTTTCATT.

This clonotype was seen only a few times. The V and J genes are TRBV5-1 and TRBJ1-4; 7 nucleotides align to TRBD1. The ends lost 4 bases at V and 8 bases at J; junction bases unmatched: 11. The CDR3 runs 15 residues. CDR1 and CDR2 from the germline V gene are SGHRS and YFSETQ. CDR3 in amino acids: CASSLLGGAEEKLFF. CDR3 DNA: TGCGCCAGCAGCCTACTAGGGGGCGCAGAGGAAAAACTGTTTTTT.

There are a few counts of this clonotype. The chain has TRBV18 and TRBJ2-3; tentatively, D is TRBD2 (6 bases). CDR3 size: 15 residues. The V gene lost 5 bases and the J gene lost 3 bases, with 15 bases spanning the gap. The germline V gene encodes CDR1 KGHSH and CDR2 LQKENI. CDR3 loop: CASSGLGSWTDTQYF. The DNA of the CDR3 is TGTGCCAGCTCAGGCCTCGGGAGTTGGACAGATACGCAGTATTTT.

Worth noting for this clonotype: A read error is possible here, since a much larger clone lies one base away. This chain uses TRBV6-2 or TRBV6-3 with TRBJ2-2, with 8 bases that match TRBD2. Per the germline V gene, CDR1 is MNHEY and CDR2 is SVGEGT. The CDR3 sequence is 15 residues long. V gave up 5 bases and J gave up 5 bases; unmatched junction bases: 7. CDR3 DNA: TGTGCCAGCAGTCCCGGGACTAGTGTGACCGGGGAGCTGTTTTTT. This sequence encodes CASSPGTSVTGELFF.

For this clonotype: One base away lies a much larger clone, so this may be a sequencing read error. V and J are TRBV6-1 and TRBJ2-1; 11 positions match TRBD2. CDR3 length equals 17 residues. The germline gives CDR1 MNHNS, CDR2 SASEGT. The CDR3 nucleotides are TGTGCCAGCAGCCGGACTAGCGGGCCGACTACCTACATTGAGCAGTTCTTC. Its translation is CASSRTSGPTTYIEQFF.

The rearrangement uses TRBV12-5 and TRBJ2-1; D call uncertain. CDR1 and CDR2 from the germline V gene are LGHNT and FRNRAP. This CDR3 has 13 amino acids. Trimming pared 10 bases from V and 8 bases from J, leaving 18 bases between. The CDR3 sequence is CATVGGSRYEQFF. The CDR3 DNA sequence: TGTGCTACTGTAGGCGGATCGAGGTATGAGCAGTTCTTC.

In DNA form, the CDR3 reads TGTGCCTGGAGTGGCTCGACTGCCAACTCCTACAATGAGCAGTTCTTC. This gives the protein CAWSGSTANSYNEQFF. This sequence joins TRBV30 and TRBJ2-1, with D hard to call. The V and J ends lost 1 base and 0 bases respectively, with 13 bases between them. The germline gives CDR1 GTSNPN, CDR2 SVGIG (reference sequence). The CDR3 has 16 residues.

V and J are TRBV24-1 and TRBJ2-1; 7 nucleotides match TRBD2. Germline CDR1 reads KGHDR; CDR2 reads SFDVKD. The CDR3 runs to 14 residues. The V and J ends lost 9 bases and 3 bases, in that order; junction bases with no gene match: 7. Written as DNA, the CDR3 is TGTGCCACCGGGGGGGGGATGAGCTACAATGAGCAGTTCTTC. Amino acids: CATGGGMSYNEQFF.

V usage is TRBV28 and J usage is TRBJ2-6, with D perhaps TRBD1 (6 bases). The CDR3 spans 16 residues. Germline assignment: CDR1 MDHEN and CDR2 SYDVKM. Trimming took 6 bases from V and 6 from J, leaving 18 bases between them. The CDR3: CASSHRELVAANVLTF. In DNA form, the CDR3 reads TGTGCCAGCAGCCACAGGGAGCTAGTCGCGGCCAACGTCCTGACTTTC. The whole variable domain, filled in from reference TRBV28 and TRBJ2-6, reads DVKVTQSSRYLVKRTGEKVFLECVQDMDHENMFWYRQDPGLGLRLIYFSYDVKMKEKGDIPEGYSVSREKKERFSLILESASTNQTSMYLCASSHRELVAANVLTFGAGSRLTVL.

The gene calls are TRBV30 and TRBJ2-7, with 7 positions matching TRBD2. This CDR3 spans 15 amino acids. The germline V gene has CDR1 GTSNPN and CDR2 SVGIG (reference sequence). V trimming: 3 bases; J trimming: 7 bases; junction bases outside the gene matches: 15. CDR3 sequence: CAWRRRSSGNVEQYF. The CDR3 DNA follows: TGTGCCTGGAGGCGACGGAGCAGCGGGAATGTTGAGCAGTACTTC. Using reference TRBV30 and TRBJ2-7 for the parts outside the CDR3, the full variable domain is SQTIHQWPATLVQPVGSPLSLECTVEGTSNPNLYWYRQAAGRGLQLLFYSVGIGQISSEVPQNLSASRPQDRQFILSSKKLLLSDSGFYLCAWRRRSSGNVEQYFGPGTRLTVT.

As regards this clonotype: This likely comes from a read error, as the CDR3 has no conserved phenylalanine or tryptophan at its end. Here the CDR3 DNA reads TGTGCCGTCGGGACGGCGATAGCGGCTAATGAAAAACTGTTTCTT. Protein: CAVGTAIAANEKLFL. The chain combines TRBV7-9 with TRBJ1-4, with D possibly matching TRBD1 (5 bases). Germline V gives CDR1 SEHNR, CDR2 FQNEAQ (reference sequence). This CDR3 region has 15 residues. V lost 11 bases and J lost 3, with 19 bases in between.

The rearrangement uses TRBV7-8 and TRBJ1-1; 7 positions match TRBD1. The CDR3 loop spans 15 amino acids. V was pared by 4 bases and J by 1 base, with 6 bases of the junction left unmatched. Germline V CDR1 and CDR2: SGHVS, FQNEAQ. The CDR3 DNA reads TGTGCCAGCAGCTCAGCCCGGACAGGGAACACTGAAGCTTTCTTT. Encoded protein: CASSSARTGNTEAFF.

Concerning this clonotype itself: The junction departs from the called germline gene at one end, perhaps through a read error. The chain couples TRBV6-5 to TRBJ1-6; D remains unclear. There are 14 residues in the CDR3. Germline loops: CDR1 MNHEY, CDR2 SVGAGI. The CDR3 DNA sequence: TGTGTCAGCGGTTTAACAGAACGTAATTCACCCCTCCACTTT. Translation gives CVSGLTERNSPLHF.

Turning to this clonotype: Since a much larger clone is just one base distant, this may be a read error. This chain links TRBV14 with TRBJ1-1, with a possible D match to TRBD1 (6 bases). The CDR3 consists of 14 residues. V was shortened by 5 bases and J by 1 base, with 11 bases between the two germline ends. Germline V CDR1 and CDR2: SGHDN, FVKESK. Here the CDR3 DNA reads TGTGCCAGCAGCACACAGGGTTGGAACACTGAAGCTTTCTTT. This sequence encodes CASSTQGWNTEAFF.

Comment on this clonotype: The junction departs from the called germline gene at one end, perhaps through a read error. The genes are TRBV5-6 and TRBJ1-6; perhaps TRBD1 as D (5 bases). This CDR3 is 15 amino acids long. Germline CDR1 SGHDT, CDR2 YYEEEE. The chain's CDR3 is CANSLGDHRNSPLHF. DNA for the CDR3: TGTGCCAACAGCTTGGGGGATCATAGGAATTCACCCCTCCACTTT.

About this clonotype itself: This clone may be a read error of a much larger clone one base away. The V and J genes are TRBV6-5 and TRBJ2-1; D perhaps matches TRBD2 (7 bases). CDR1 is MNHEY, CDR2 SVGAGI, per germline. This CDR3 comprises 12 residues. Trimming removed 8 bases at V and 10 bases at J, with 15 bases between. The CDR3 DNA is TGTGCCAGCGGGGAGGGGGGAGGCGAGCAGTTCTTC. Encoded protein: CASGEGGGEQFF.

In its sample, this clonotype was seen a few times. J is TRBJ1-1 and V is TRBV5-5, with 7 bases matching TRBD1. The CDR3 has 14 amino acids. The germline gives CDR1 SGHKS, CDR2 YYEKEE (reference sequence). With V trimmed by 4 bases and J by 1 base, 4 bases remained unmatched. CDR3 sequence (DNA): TGTGCCAGCAGCGCCCGACAGGGGAACACTGAAGCTTTCTTT. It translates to CASSARQGNTEAFF.

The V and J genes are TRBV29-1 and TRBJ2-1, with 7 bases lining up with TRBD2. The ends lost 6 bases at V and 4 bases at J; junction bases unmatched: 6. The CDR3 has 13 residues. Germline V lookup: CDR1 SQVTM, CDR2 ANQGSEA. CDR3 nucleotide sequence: TGCAGCGTCCTGGGACTATTGTACAATGAGCAGTTCTTC. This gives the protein CSVLGLLYNEQFF.

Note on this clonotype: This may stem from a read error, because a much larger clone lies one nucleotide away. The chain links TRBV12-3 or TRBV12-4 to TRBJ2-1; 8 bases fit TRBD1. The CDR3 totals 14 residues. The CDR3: CASKTGDANNKQFF. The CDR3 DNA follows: TGTGCCAGCAAGACAGGGGACGCGAACAATAAGCAGTTCTTC.